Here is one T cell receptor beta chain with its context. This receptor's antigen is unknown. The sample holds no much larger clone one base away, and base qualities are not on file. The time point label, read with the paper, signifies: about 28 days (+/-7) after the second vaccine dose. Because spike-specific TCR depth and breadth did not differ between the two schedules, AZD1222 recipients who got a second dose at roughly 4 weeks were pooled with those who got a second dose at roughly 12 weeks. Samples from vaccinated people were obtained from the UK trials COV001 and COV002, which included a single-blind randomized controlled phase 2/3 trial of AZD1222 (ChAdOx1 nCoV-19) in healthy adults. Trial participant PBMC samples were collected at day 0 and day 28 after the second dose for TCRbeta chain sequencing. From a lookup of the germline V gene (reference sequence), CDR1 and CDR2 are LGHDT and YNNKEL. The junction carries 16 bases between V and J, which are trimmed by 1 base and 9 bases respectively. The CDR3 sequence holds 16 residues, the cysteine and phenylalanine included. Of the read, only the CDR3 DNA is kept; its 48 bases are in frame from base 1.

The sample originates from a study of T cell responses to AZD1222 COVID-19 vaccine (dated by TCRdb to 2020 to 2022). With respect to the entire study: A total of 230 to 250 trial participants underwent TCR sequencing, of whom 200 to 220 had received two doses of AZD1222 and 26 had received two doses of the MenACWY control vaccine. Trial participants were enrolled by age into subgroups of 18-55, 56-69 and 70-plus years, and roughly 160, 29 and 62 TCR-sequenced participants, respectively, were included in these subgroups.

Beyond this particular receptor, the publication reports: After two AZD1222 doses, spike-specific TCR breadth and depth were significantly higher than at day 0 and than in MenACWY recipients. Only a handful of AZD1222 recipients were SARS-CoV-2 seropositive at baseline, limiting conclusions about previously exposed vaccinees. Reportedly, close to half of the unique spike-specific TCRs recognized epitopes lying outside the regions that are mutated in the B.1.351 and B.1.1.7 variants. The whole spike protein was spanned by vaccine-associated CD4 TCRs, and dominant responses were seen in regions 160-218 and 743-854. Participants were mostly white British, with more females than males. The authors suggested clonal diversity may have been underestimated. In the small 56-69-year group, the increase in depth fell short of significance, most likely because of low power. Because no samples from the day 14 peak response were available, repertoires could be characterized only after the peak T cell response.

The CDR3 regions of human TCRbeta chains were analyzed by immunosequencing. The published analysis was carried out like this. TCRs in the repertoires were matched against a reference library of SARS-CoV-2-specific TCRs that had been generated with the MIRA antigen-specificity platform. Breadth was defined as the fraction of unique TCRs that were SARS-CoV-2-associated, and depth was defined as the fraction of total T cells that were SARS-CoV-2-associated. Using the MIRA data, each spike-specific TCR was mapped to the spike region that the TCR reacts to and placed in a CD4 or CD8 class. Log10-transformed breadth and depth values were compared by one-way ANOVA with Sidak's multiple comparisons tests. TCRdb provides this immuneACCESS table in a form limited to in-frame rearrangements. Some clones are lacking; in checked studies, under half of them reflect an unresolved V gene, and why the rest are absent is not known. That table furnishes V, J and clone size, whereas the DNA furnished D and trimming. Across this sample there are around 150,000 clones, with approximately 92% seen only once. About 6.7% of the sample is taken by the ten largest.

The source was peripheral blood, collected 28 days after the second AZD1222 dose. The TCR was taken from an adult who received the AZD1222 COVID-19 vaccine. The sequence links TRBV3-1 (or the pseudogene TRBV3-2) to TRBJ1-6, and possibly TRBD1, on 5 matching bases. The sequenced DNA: TGTGCCAGCAGCCAAGTCGGTCAGGGTAGGGGTTCACCCCTCCACTTT. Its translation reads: CASSQVGQGRGSPLHF.